One and the same sample provided the 31 T cell receptor beta chains below, sequenced in a study of T cells after posttransplantation cyclophosphamide. Generated by immunoSEQ multiplex PCR, the TCRdb table keeps only in-frame clones and is missing some. The table shows more than 60,000 clones, with 85% to 95% occurring only once. What was sequenced was PBMCs. The receptors stem from a young woman in good health and a related stem cell transplant donor.

The J gene is TRBJ2-7, the V gene TRBV30; D is perhaps TRBD1 (5 bases). V lost 5 bases, J lost 3 bases, and 20 bases lay in between. The CDR3 extends over 15 amino acids. Germline-derived CDR1 and CDR2 are GTSNPN and SVGIG (reference sequence). The CDR3 DNA sequence: TGTGCCTGGGGACCTGGGGCCGGGCGAGACTACGAGCAGTACTTC. This sequence encodes CAWGPGAGRDYEQYF.

The gene calls are TRBV28 and TRBJ1-2; the D is unclear. Trimming pared 5 bases from V and 2 bases from J, leaving 15 bases between. From germline, CDR1 is MDHEN and CDR2 SYDVKM. CDR3 length: 15 amino acids. CDR3: CASSTQGRVNYGYTF. The DNA of the CDR3 is TGTGCCAGCAGTACACAAGGCCGGGTCAACTATGGCTACACCTTC.

The V and J genes are TRBV5-1 and TRBJ2-1, with no clear D. V lost 4 bases, J lost 8 bases, and 13 bases lay in between. Germline V gene lookup returns CDR1 SGHRS and CDR2 YFSETQ. The CDR3 has 13 residues. The CDR3: CASSSTVIDEQFF. The CDR3 DNA reads as TGCGCCAGCAGCAGCACGGTTATTGATGAGCAGTTCTTC. The whole variable domain, remainder taken from reference TRBV5-1 and TRBJ2-1, is KAGVTQTPRYLIKTRGQQVTLSCSPISGHRSVSWYQQTPGQGLQFLFEYFSETQRNKGNFPGRFSGRQFSNSRSEMNVSTLELGDSALYLCASSSTVIDEQFFGPGTRLTVL.

The chain joins TRBV7-3 to TRBJ2-7, with 9 bases aligning to TRBD1. The CDR3 extends over 15 amino acids. The V gene's germline CDR1 is SGHTA and CDR2 FQGTGA. The trim removed 5 bases at V and 2 bases at J, leaving 7 bases unmatched. CDR3 sequence (DNA): TGTGCCAGCAGCGTACAGGGGGCCCCGACCTACGAGCAGTACTTC. It translates to CASSVQGAPTYEQYF. The whole variable domain, filled in from reference TRBV7-3 and TRBJ2-7, reads GAGVSQTPSNKVTEKGKYVELRCDPISGHTALYWYRQSLGQGPEFLIYFQGTGAADDSGLPNDRFFAVRPEGSVSTLKIQRTERGDSAVYLCASSVQGAPTYEQYFGPGTRLTVT.

This clone was seen a single time. The chain couples TRBV9 to TRBJ1-4; D not certain. Germline V lookup: CDR1 SGDLS, CDR2 YYNGEE. The germline V and J ends were trimmed by 0 bases and 7 bases, with 10 bases remaining between them. The CDR3 has 14 amino acids. The DNA of the CDR3 is TGTGCCAGCAGCGTAGTCGGGGATGGTGAAAAACTGTTTTTT. As protein: CASSVVGDGEKLFF.

This chain joins TRBV19 and TRBJ1-2, with D perhaps TRBD1 (5 bases). The ends were cut back, 6 bases at V and 0 bases at J, with 14 bases in the middle. CDR3 size: 15 residues. Germline V CDR1 and CDR2: LNHDA, SQIVND (reference sequence). CDR3 amino acids: CASRPQGGTNYGYTF. DNA for the CDR3: TGTGCCAGTAGGCCTCAGGGTGGGACTAACTATGGCTACACCTTC. The entire variable domain, with the rest obtained from reference TRBV19 and TRBJ1-2, is as follows: DGGITQSPKYLFRKEGQNVTLSCEQNLNHDAMYWYRQDPGQGLRLIYYSQIVNDFQKGDIAEGYSVSREKKESFPLTVTSAQKNPTAFYLCASRPQGGTNYGYTFGSGTRLTVV.

This chain connects TRBV7-9 to TRBJ1-1; D remains unclear. The CDR3 sequence is 14 residues long. The V end was cut by 5 bases, the J end by 3 bases, with 13 bases between. Germline V CDR1 and CDR2: SEHNR, FQNEAQ (reference sequence). CDR3 in amino acids: CASSLPLRDTEAFF. CDR3 in DNA: TGTGCCAGCAGCCTTCCCCTGAGGGACACTGAAGCTTTCTTT.

The chain employs TRBV7-8 and TRBJ2-7; possibly TRBD2 for D (6 bases). The germline V gene encodes CDR1 SGHVS and CDR2 FQNEAQ. This CDR3 comprises 16 residues. V dropped 8 bases and J dropped 2 bases, with 22 bases sitting between them. Here the CDR3 reads CASRPLALALPYEQYF. DNA of the CDR3: TGTGCCAGCCGCCCCCTGGCGCTAGCGTTGCCCTACGAGCAGTACTTC.

V gene TRBV25-1 combines with J gene TRBJ1-1; the match to TRBD1 covers 11 bases. J gave up 5 bases and V 8 bases, and 4 bases lay outside the gene matches. The germline V gene has CDR1 MGHDK and CDR2 SYGVNS. The CDR3 totals 13 residues. CDR3 residues: CASRGTGGTEAFF. DNA of the CDR3: TGTGCCAGCCGGGGGACAGGGGGGACTGAAGCTTTCTTT. Together with reference TRBV25-1 and TRBJ1-1, the CDR3 gives the full variable domain: EADIYQTPRYLVIGTGKKITLECSQTMGHDKMYWYQQDPGMELHLIHYSYGVNSTEKGDLSSESTVSRIRTEHFPLTLESARPSHTSQYLCASRGTGGTEAFFGQGTRLTVV.

The rearrangement uses TRBV7-6 and TRBJ1-3, with D possibly TRBD1 on 6 matching bases. Germline CDR1 and CDR2: SGHVS and FNYEAQ. This CDR3 region has 14 residues. V lost 4 bases and J 4 bases, leaving 11 bases between the germline ends. The CDR3 region has the DNA TGTGCCAGCAGCTACGACAGGCGCGGAAACACCATATATTTT. It codes for CASSYDRRGNTIYF.

The rearrangement uses TRBV18 and TRBJ1-1, with TRBD1 matching 8 bases. CDR3 length: 14 amino acids. CDR1 and CDR2 from the germline V gene are KGHSH and LQKENI. V was clipped by 3 bases and J by 4 bases; unmatched bases: 4. The CDR3 region is CASSPRTGTTEAFF. Written as DNA, the CDR3 is TGTGCCAGCTCACCCCGGACAGGGACCACTGAAGCTTTCTTT.

V usage is TRBV15 and J usage is TRBJ2-7; TRBD1 might be the D (6 bases). The V gene lost 1 base and the J gene lost 2 bases, with 9 bases spanning the gap. The CDR3 sequence is 14 residues long. Germline CDR1 reads LNHNV; CDR2 reads YYDKDF (reference sequence). The CDR3 region has the DNA TGTGCCACCAGCAGAGGCCGGGACACCTACGAGCAGTACTTC. It encodes CATSRGRDTYEQYF.

The gene calls are TRBV4-3 and TRBJ1-6; D gene ambiguous. The CDR3 contains 16 residues. CDR1 and CDR2 from the germline V gene are LGHNA and YSLEER. V was shortened by 0 bases and J by 9 bases, with 15 bases between the two germline ends. The CDR3 DNA follows: TGCGCCAGCAGCCAAGATTTGGTGGAGGGTGGTTCACCCCTCCACTTT. Amino acid sequence: CASSQDLVEGGSPLHF.

The V gene is TRBV4-1, the J gene TRBJ2-3, with 11 bases aligning to TRBD2. Germline CDR1 is MGHRA and CDR2 is YSYEKL. Losses at the gene ends were 4 bases for V and 5 bases for J; bases not matched to a gene: 8. The CDR3 has 16 amino acids. The DNA for the CDR3 is TGCGCCAGCAGCCGCGCCGGGACTAGCGGCCAAGATACGCAGTATTTT. It codes for CASSRAGTSGQDTQYF.

V is TRBV11-2 and J is TRBJ1-5; D unresolved. There are 16 residues in the CDR3. V dropped 3 bases and J dropped 6 bases, with 18 bases sitting between them. Germline CDR1 and CDR2: SGHAT and FQNNGV. The CDR3 coding sequence is TGTGCCAGCAGCTTCCGCGTCGAGGTCCGCGGTCAGCCCCAGCATTTT. Residues: CASSFRVEVRGQPQHF.

V usage is TRBV19 and J usage is TRBJ1-6, with TRBD1 as a possible D gene (6 bases). With 8 bases removed from V and 6 bases from J, the gap between germline ends came to 11 bases. The germline CDR1 and CDR2 sequences are LNHDA and SQIVND (reference sequence). This CDR3 has 13 residues. The CDR3 DNA follows: TGTGCCAGTGTCGGACAGTTTAATTCACCCCTCCACTTT. It encodes CASVGQFNSPLHF.

V and J are TRBV6-5 and TRBJ2-7; either TRBD1 or TRBD2 may fit D (5 bases each). Trimming pared 6 bases from V and 7 bases from J, leaving 13 bases between. Germline-derived CDR1 and CDR2 are MNHEY and SVGAGI. The CDR3 consists of 12 residues. CDR3 DNA sequence: TGTGCCAGCAGCCGGGGCCGTTCAGAGCAGTACTTC. It encodes CASSRGRSEQYF.

The chain joins TRBV6-1 to TRBJ2-2; TRBD1 might be the D (6 bases). V was trimmed by 4 bases and J by 8 bases, leaving 11 bases between them. Per germline, CDR1 MNHNS and CDR2 SASEGT. The CDR3 consists of 13 residues. CDR3 protein: CASSGQERGELFF. The CDR3, as DNA: TGTGCCAGCAGTGGACAGGAGAGGGGGGAGCTGTTTTTT.

The chain uses TRBV18 and TRBJ2-2, with a tentative D call TRBD1 (6 bases). The germline CDR1 and CDR2 sequences are KGHSH and LQKENI. Deletions cut 3 bases from V and 4 bases from J, with 12 bases between. This CDR3 spans 15 amino acids. Here the CDR3 DNA reads TGTGCCAGCTCACCGGGGCAGGGGAGCACCGGGGAGCTGTTTTTT. Its translation is CASSPGQGSTGELFF.

CDR3 in amino acids: CASSQEGRGLYGYTF. DNA for the CDR3: TGCGCCAGCAGCCAAGAAGGGAGGGGACTATATGGCTACACCTTC. The chain joins TRBV4-1 to TRBJ1-2; possibly TRBD1 for D (5 bases). Germline V gene lookup returns CDR1 MGHRA and CDR2 YSYEKL. CDR3 length equals 15 residues. Trimming took off 0 bases at V and 5 bases at J, with 13 bases between the two ends.

CDR3 sequence reads: CASSIPGDPRQYF. CDR3 nucleotide sequence: TGTGCCAGCAGTATCCCAGGGGACCCGAGACAGTACTTC. V and J are TRBV28 and TRBJ2-7, with D tentatively TRBD1 (6 bases). This CDR3 contains 13 residues. The V gene's germline CDR1 is MDHEN and CDR2 SYDVKM. V lost 5 bases to trimming and J lost 10 bases, with 18 bases between them. Full variable domain (missing parts from reference TRBV28 and TRBJ2-7): DVKVTQSSRYLVKRTGEKVFLECVQDMDHENMFWYRQDPGLGLRLIYFSYDVKMKEKGDIPEGYSVSREKKERFSLILESASTNQTSMYLCASSIPGDPRQYFGPGTRLTVT.

The J gene is TRBJ1-6, the V gene TRBV11-2; the D is unclear. The CDR3 contains 14 residues. The V and J ends lost 0 bases and 7 bases respectively, with 7 bases between them. Germline-derived CDR1 and CDR2 are SGHAT and FQNNGV. The CDR3 nucleotides are TGTGCCAGCAGCTTAGATCCCGGGAATTCACCCCTCCACTTT. Its protein product is CASSLDPGNSPLHF. The variable domain in full, completed from reference TRBV11-2 and TRBJ1-6, reads EAGVAQSPRYKIIEKRQSVAFWCNPISGHATLYWYQQILGQGPKLLIQFQNNGVVDDSQLPKDRFSAERLKGVDSTLKIQPAKLEDSAVYLCASSLDPGNSPLHFGNGTRLTVT.

The J gene is TRBJ2-1, the V gene TRBV18; the D gene is possibly TRBD1 (6 bases). CDR1 is KGHSH and CDR2 is LQKENI in the germline V gene. The CDR3 has 15 residues. The V gene lost 3 bases and the J gene lost 5 bases, with 14 bases spanning the gap. DNA for the CDR3: TGTGCCAGCTCACCCGGGCAGGGGTCCCACAATGAGCAGTTCTTC. This translates into CASSPGQGSHNEQFF.

The chain carries TRBV28 and TRBJ2-2, with TRBD2 matching 8 bases. V was pared by 7 bases and J by 0 bases, with 4 bases of the junction left unmatched. The germline CDR1 and CDR2 sequences are MDHEN and SYDVKM. This CDR3 is 15 amino acids long. The CDR3 region is CASTASGSNTGELFF. As DNA, the CDR3 is TGTGCCAGCACAGCTAGCGGGTCGAACACCGGGGAGCTGTTTTTT.

The chain joins TRBV27 to TRBJ2-7, with D maybe TRBD1 (6 bases). The V gene's germline CDR1 is MNHEY and CDR2 SMNVEV (reference sequence). The length of the CDR3 is 14 residues. Trimming stripped 7 bases from V and 7 bases from J, with 20 bases between. CDR3 loop: CASKRGQTVWEQYF. The CDR3 DNA is TGTGCCAGCAAGCGCGGACAGACCGTATGGGAGCAGTACTTC.

The V gene is TRBV21-1, the J gene TRBJ2-7. TRBV21-1 has pseudogene status. This CDR3 contains 11 residues. The CDR3 is CASSKVHEQYF. The CDR3 DNA is TGTGCCAGCAGCAAAGTCCACGAGCAGTACTTC.

The chain couples TRBV6-1 to TRBJ1-5; 8 positions match TRBD1. CDR1 and CDR2 from the germline V gene are MNHNS and SASEGT. Trimming at V came to 6 bases and at J to 4 bases, leaving 2 bases not matched to a gene. There are 13 residues in the CDR3. In DNA, the CDR3 is TGTGCCAGCAGGGGACAGGTTAATCAGCCCCAGCATTTT. Its protein product is CASRGQVNQPQHF.

J is TRBJ1-1 and V is TRBV19, with 7 bases fitting TRBD1. The CDR3 has 13 amino acids. From germline, CDR1 is LNHDA and CDR2 SQIVND (reference sequence). J lost 5 bases, V lost 3 bases, and 3 bases had no gene match. CDR3: CASSMGRGTEAFF. The CDR3 DNA sequence: TGTGCCAGTAGTATGGGCAGGGGGACTGAAGCTTTCTTT.

J is TRBJ1-4 and V is TRBV18; 7 nucleotides line up with TRBD1. This CDR3 has 16 residues. Losses at the gene ends were 3 bases for V and 2 bases for J; bases not matched to a gene: 6. The germline V gene encodes CDR1 KGHSH and CDR2 LQKENI. The CDR3 DNA is TGTGCCAGCTCACCCAGACAGGGAGGGACTAATGAAAAACTGTTTTTT. Amino acid sequence: CASSPRQGGTNEKLFF.

V usage is TRBV5-4 and J usage is TRBJ2-1; D is undetermined. Germline V lookup: CDR1 SGHNT, CDR2 YYREEE (reference sequence). Trimming removed 4 bases from V and 6 bases from J, with 11 bases in between. This CDR3 spans 13 amino acids. DNA of the CDR3: TGTGCCAGCAGCCTGCGTAATACCAATGAGCAGTTCTTC. As protein: CASSLRNTNEQFF. Full variable domain (rest looked up from reference TRBV5-4 and TRBJ2-1): ETGVTQSPTHLIKTRGQQVTLRCSSQSGHNTVSWYQQALGQGPQFIFQYYREEENGRGNFPPRFSGLQFPNYSSELNVNALELDDSALYLCASSLRNTNEQFFGPGTRLTVL.

This clone was seen only once. The rearrangement joins TRBV29-1 to TRBJ1-1; D is perhaps TRBD1 (5 bases). V lost 7 bases and J lost 1, with 13 bases in between. The CDR3 runs 13 residues. Germline V CDR1 and CDR2: SQVTM, ANQGSEA. CDR3 amino acids: CSANRDWNTEAFF. DNA of the CDR3: TGCAGCGCAAACCGGGACTGGAACACTGAAGCTTTCTTT.